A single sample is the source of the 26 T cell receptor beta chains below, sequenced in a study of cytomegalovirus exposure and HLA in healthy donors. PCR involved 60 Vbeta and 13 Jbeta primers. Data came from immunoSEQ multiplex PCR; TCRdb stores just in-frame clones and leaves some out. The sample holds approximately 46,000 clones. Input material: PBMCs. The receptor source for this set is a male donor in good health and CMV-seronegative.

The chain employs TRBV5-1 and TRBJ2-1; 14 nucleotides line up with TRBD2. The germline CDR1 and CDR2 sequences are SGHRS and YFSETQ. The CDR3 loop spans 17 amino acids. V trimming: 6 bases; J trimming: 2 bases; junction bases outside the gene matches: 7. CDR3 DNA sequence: TGCGCCAGCACCAAGACTAGCGGGAGGGCCCCCTACAATGAGCAGTTCTTC. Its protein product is CASTKTSGRAPYNEQFF.

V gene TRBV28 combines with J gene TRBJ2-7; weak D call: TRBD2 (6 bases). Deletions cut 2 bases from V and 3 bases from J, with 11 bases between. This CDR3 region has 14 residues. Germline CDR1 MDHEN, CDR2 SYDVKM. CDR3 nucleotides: TGTGCCAGCAGTTTAAAGGGACTGAGCTACGAGCAGTACTTC. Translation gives CASSLKGLSYEQYF.

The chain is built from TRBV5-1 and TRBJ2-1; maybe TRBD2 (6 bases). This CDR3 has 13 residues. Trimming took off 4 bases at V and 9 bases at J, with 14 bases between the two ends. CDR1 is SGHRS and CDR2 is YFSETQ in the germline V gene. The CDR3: CASSVDRRGEQFF. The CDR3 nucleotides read TGCGCCAGCAGCGTGGACCGGAGGGGTGAGCAGTTCTTC.

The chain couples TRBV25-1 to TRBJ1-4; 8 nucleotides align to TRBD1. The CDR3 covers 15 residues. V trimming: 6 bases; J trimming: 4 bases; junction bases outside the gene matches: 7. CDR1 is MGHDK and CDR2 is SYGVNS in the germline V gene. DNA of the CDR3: TGTGCCAGCAGAGGGAGGGACAGGATTAATGAAAAACTGTTTTTT. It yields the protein CASRGRDRINEKLFF.

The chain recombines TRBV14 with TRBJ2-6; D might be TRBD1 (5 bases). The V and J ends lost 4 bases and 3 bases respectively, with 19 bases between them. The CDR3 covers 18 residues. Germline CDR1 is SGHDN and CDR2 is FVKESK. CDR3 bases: TGTGCCAGCAGCCCCTCTGGGATACAGGCAGATGGGGCCAACGTCCTGACTTTC. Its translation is CASSPSGIQADGANVLTF.

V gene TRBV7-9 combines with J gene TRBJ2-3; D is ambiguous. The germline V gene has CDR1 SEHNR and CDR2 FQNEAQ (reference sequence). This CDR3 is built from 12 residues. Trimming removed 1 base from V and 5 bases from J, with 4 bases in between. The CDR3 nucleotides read TGTGCCAGCAGCTTAGTTCAAGATACGCAGTATTTT. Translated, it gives CASSLVQDTQYF.

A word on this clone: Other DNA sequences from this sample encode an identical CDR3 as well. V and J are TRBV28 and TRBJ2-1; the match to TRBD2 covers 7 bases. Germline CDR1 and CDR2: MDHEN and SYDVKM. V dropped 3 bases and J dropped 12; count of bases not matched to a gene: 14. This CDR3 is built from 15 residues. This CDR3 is CASSFSGERTMGQFF. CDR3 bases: TGTGCCAGCAGTTTCAGCGGGGAGCGGACGATGGGGCAGTTCTTC.

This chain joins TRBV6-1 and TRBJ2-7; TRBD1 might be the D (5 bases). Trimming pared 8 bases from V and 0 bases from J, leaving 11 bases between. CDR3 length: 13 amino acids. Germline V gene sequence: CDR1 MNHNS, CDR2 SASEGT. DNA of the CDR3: TGTGCCAGCCATCAGGGAAACTCCTACGAGCAGTACTTC. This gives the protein CASHQGNSYEQYF.

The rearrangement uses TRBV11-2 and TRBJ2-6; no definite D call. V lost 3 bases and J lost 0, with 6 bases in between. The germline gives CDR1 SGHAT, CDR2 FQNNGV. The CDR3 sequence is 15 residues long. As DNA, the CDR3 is TGTGCCAGCAGCTTTTCCCACTCTGGGGCCAACGTCCTGACTTTC. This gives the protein CASSFSHSGANVLTF.

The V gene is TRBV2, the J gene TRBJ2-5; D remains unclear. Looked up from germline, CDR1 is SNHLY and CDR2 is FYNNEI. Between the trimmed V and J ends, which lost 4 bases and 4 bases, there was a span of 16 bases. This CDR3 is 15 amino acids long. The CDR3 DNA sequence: TGTGCCAGCAGTGTGACTCCAGTGATAGGAGAGACCCAGTACTTC. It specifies CASSVTPVIGETQYF.

In DNA form, the CDR3 reads TGTGCCACCAGCAGTTCGGGACAGGGGGCCTACGAGCAGTACTTC. Protein: CATSSSGQGAYEQYF. The chain is built from TRBV15 and TRBJ2-7; 11 positions agree with TRBD1. The germline V gene has CDR1 LNHNV and CDR2 YYDKDF (reference sequence). V lost 3 bases to trimming and J lost 2 bases; unmatched junction nucleotides: 3. This CDR3 comprises 15 residues.

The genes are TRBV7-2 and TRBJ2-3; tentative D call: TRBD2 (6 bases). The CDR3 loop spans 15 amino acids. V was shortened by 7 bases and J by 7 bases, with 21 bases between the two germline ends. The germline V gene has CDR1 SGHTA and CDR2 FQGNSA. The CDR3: CASTPPGTPRHTQYF. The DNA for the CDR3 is TGTGCCAGCACCCCCCCCGGGACTCCAAGGCATACGCAGTATTTT.

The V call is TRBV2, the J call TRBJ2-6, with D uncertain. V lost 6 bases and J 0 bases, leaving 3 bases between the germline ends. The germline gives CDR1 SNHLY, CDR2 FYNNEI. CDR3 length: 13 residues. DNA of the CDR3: TGTGCCAGCAGGAGCTCTGGGGCCAACGTCCTGACTTTC. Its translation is CASRSSGANVLTF.

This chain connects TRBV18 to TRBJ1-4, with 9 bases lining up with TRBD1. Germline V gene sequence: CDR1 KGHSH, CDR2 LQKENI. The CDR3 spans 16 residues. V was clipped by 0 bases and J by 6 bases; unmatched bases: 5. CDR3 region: CASSPPDTGGYEKLFF. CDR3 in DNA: TGTGCCAGCTCACCACCCGATACAGGGGGCTATGAAAAACTGTTTTTT. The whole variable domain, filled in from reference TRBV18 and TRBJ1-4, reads NAGVMQNPRHLVRRRGQEARLRCSPMKGHSHVYWYRQLPEEGLKFMVYLQKENIIDESGMPKERFSAEFPKEGPSILRIQQVVRGDSAAYFCASSPPDTGGYEKLFFGSGTQLSVL.

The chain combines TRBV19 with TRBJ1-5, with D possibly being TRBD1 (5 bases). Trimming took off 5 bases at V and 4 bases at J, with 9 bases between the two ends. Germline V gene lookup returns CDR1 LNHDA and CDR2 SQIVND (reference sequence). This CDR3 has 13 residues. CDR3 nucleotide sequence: TGTGCCAGTAGTCCGGGGGGTAATCAGCCCCAGCATTTT. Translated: CASSPGGNQPQHF.

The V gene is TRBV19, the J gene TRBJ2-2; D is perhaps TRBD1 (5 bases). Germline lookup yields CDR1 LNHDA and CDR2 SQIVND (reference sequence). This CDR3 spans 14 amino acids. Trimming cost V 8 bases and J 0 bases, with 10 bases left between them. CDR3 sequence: CASARVTNTGELFF. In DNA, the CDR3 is TGTGCCAGTGCCAGGGTCACGAACACCGGGGAGCTGTTTTTT.

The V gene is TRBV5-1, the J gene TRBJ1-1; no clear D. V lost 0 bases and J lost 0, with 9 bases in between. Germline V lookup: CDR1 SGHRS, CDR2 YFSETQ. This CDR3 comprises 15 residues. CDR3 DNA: TGCGCCAGCAGCTTGGCGCAGTCACTGAACACTGAAGCTTTCTTT. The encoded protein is CASSLAQSLNTEAFF.

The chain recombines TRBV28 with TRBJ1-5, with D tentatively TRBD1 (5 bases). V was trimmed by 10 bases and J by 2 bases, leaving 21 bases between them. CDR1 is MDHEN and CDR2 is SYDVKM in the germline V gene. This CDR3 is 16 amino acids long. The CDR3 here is CAITRGARGGNQPQHF. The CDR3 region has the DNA TGTGCCATCACCCGCGGGGCCCGGGGTGGCAATCAGCCCCAGCATTTT. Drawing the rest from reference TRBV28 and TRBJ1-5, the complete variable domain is DVKVTQSSRYLVKRTGEKVFLECVQDMDHENMFWYRQDPGLGLRLIYFSYDVKMKEKGDIPEGYSVSREKKERFSLILESASTNQTSMYLCAITRGARGGNQPQHFGDGTRLSIL.

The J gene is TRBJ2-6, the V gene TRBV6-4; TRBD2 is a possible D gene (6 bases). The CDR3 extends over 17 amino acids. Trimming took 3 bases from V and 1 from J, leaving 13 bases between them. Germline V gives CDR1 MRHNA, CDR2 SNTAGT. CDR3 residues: CASSELGGGSGANVLTF. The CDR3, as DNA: TGTGCCAGCAGTGAACTGGGGGGAGGTTCTGGGGCCAACGTCCTGACTTTC.

CDR3 in DNA: TGTGCCAGCAGCCGTCAAGCGGGAGGGGGCACAGATACGCAGTATTTT. This translates into CASSRQAGGGTDTQYF. The V and J genes are TRBV7-2 and TRBJ2-3; 10 nucleotides match TRBD2. CDR1 is SGHTA and CDR2 is FQGNSA in the germline V gene. The CDR3 is 16 amino acids. V dropped 5 bases and J dropped 1; count of bases not matched to a gene: 6.

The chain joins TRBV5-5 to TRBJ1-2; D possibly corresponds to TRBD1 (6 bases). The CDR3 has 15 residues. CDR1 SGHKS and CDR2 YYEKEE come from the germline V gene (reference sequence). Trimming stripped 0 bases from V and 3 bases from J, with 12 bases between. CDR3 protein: CASSLGGGRHYGYTF. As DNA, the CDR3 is TGTGCCAGCAGCTTGGGGGGGGGCAGACACTATGGCTACACCTTC. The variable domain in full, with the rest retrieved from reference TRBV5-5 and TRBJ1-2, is DAGVTQSPTHLIKTRGQQVTLRCSPISGHKSVSWYQQVLGQGPQFIFQYYEKEERGRGNFPDRFSARQFPNYSSELNVNALLLGDSALYLCASSLGGGRHYGYTFGSGTRLTVV.

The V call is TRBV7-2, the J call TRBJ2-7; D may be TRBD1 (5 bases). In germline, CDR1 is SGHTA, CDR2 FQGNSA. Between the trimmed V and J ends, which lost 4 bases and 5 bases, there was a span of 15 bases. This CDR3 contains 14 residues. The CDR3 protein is CASSSWGRGDEQYF. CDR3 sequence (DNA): TGTGCCAGCAGCTCCTGGGGCCGAGGCGACGAGCAGTACTTC.

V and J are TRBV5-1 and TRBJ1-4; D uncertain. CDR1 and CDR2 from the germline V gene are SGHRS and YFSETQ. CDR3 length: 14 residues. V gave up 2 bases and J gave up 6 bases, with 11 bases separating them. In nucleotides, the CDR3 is TGCGCCAGCAGCTTCCCAGGCCGAGATGAAAAACTGTTTTTT. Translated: CASSFPGRDEKLFF. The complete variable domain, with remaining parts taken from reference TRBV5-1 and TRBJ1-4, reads KAGVTQTPRYLIKTRGQQVTLSCSPISGHRSVSWYQQTPGQGLQFLFEYFSETQRNKGNFPGRFSGRQFSNSRSEMNVSTLELGDSALYLCASSFPGRDEKLFFGSGTQLSVL.

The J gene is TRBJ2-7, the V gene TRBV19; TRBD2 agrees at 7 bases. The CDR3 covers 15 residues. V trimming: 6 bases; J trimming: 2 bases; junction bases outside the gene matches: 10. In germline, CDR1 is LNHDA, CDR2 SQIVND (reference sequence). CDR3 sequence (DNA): TGTGCCAGTAGCCCGCTACTTCGGGGGGCCTACGAGCAGTACTTC. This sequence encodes CASSPLLRGAYEQYF.

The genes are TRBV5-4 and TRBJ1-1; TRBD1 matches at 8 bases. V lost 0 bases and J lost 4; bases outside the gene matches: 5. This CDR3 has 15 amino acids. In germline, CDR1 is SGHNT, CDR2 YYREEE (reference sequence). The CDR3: CASSLDQGAVTEAFF. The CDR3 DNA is TGTGCCAGCAGCTTGGACCAGGGGGCCGTCACTGAAGCTTTCTTT.

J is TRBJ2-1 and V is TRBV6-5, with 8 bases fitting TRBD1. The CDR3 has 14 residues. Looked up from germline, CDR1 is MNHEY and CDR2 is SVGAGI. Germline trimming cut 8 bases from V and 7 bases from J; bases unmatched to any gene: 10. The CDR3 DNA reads TGTGCCAGCCGACAGGACAGGGTTGGGAATGAGCAGTTCTTC. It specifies CASRQDRVGNEQFF.